Each of the 20 T cell receptor beta chains below was sequenced from the same sample in a study of shared clonotypes between healthy human individuals. Method: immunoSEQ multiplex PCR; TCRdb's copy keeps in-frame clones and lacks some. The sample lists about 1 million clones, approximately 76% seen once, with roughly 1.4% in the top ten. The specimen was memory CD4+ T cells sorted from blood. Subset here: CD45RA-negative fraction. The receptors were sampled from a man aged 18 to 35 in good health.

The chain has TRBV5-6 and TRBJ2-5, with D possibly TRBD2 on 5 matching bases. V lost 4 bases and J lost 2, with 15 bases in between. This CDR3 has 15 residues. Germline V gene data show CDR1 as SGHDT and CDR2 as YYEEEE. For the CDR3, the DNA is TGTGCCAGCAGCCCGATTCCTCGCGGGCAAGAGACCCAGTACTTC. This translates into CASSPIPRGQETQYF.

The genes are TRBV5-6 and TRBJ2-7, with 8 bases lining up with TRBD2. The V gene end was trimmed by 2 bases and the J gene end by 5 bases; junction bases not matched to a gene: 9. This CDR3 region has 15 residues. Per the germline V gene, CDR1 is SGHDT and CDR2 is YYEEEE. DNA for the CDR3: TGTGCCAGCAGCTTTCTGCCGGGAGGGCCGGACGAGCAGTACTTC. This translates into CASSFLPGGPDEQYF.

The J gene is TRBJ1-1, the V gene TRBV7-8; D gene ambiguous. Between the trimmed V and J ends, which lost 1 base and 4 bases, there was a span of 7 bases. Germline CDR1 SGHVS, CDR2 FQNEAQ. CDR3 length: 13 amino acids. The CDR3 DNA reads TGTGCCAGCAGCTTAGAAAGGTCCACTGAAGCTTTCTTT. Protein: CASSLERSTEAFF.

The chain carries TRBV4-3 and TRBJ1-4; maybe TRBD1 (6 bases). From germline, CDR1 is LGHNA and CDR2 YSLEER. With 0 bases removed from V and 10 bases from J, the gap between germline ends came to 12 bases. The CDR3 sequence is 14 residues long. CDR3 sequence (DNA): TGCGCCAGCAGCCAAGAGGACAGCGGTTCAAAACTGTTTTTT. This translates into CASSQEDSGSKLFF.

The genes are TRBV5-4 and TRBJ2-5; maybe TRBD1 (5 bases). CDR3 length: 16 amino acids. From germline, CDR1 is SGHNT and CDR2 YYREEE (reference sequence). Trimming took off 4 bases at V and 1 base at J, with 17 bases between the two ends. CDR3 protein: CASSAQQAGPQETQYF. As DNA, the CDR3 is TGTGCCAGCAGCGCGCAACAGGCAGGGCCCCAAGAGACCCAGTACTTC.

Note on this clone: The sample contains more than one DNA sequence encoding this CDR3. The chain has TRBV9 and TRBJ2-7, with D perhaps TRBD1 or TRBD2 (5 bases each). Germline-derived CDR1 and CDR2 are SGDLS and YYNGEE. This CDR3 contains 13 residues. V was shortened by 3 bases and J by 3 bases, with 10 bases between the two germline ends. The CDR3 DNA reads as TGTGCCAGCAGCGGAGGGGTGAGCTACGAGCAGTACTTC. Its translation is CASSGGVSYEQYF.

For this clone: Additional DNA sequences in this sample encode the identical CDR3. V and J are TRBV18 and TRBJ2-4; D might be TRBD1 (5 bases). The germline V gene encodes CDR1 KGHSH and CDR2 LQKENI. The V end was cut by 3 bases, the J end by 7 bases, with 10 bases between. This CDR3 is 13 amino acids long. CDR3 protein: CASSPGQGNIQYF. The CDR3 nucleotides are TGTGCCAGCTCACCGGGCCAGGGTAACATTCAGTACTTC.

This sequence joins TRBV9 and TRBJ1-6, with TRBD1 matching over 7 bases. This CDR3 comprises 15 residues. CDR1 and CDR2 from the germline V gene are SGDLS and YYNGEE. The ends lost 3 bases at V and 5 bases at J; junction bases unmatched: 5. The CDR3: CASSDQTGNNSPLHF. The CDR3 bases are TGTGCCAGCAGCGACCAGACAGGGAATAATTCACCCCTCCACTTT.

The chain employs TRBV27 and TRBJ1-2, with D tentatively TRBD1 (5 bases). There are 13 residues in the CDR3. With 4 bases removed from V and 8 bases from J, the gap between germline ends came to 14 bases. CDR1 and CDR2 from the germline V gene are MNHEY and SMNVEV (reference sequence). DNA of the CDR3: TGTGCCAGCAGTTACGGCGGGGGGGAAGGCTACACCTTC. Its protein product is CASSYGGGEGYTF.

This clone has more than one count but fewer than ten. CDR3 protein: CASSLVGGEREHEQFF. The CDR3, as DNA: TGTGCCAGCAGCTTAGTCGGCGGCGAGAGGGAACATGAGCAGTTCTTC. The chain links TRBV7-9 to TRBJ2-1; possibly TRBD2 for D (5 bases). Deletions cut 1 base from V and 8 bases from J, with 18 bases between. Looked up from germline, CDR1 is SEHNR and CDR2 is FQNEAQ (reference sequence). The CDR3 loop spans 16 amino acids.

This clone was seen just once. This rearrangement joins TRBV7-2 to TRBJ1-3; the match to TRBD1 covers 7 bases. The CDR3 spans 15 residues. Germline loops: CDR1 SGHTA, CDR2 FQGNSA. After removal of 5 bases from V and 0 bases from J, the junction contained 4 bases not matched to a gene. The CDR3 region is CASSPRDSSGNTIYF. DNA for the CDR3: TGTGCCAGCAGCCCTAGGGACAGCTCTGGAAACACCATATATTTT. The complete variable domain, with remaining parts taken from reference TRBV7-2 and TRBJ1-3, reads GAGVSQSPSNKVTEKGKDVELRCDPISGHTALYWYRQSLGQGLEFLIYFQGNSAPDKSGLPSDRFSAERTGGSVSTLTIQRTQQEDSAVYLCASSPRDSSGNTIYFGEGSWLTVV.

V and J are TRBV20-1 and TRBJ1-2; D gene uncertain. The CDR3 runs to 11 residues. Germline V gene lookup returns CDR1 DFQATT and CDR2 SNEGSKA (reference sequence). The V end was cut by 4 bases, the J end by 2 bases, with 5 bases between. The CDR3 nucleotides read TGCAGTGCTAATCTGAACTATGGCTACACCTTC. Translated, it gives CSANLNYGYTF.

About this clone itself: Compared with germline, one end of the junction differs, possibly owing to a read error. The chain employs TRBV5-1 and TRBJ1-1; D is perhaps TRBD1 (6 bases). CDR1 is SGHRS and CDR2 is YFSETQ in the germline V gene. This CDR3 region has 14 residues. The CDR3 here is CASGLEQGNTEAFF. CDR3 nucleotide sequence: TGCGCCAGCGGCTTGGAACAGGGGAACACTGAAGCTTTCTTT.

J is TRBJ1-2 and V is TRBV2; 9 nucleotides line up with TRBD1. Germline trimming cut 7 bases from V and 4 bases from J; bases unmatched to any gene: 10. The CDR3 has 15 residues. Germline V gene lookup returns CDR1 SNHLY and CDR2 FYNNEI. The DNA for the CDR3 is TGTGCCAGCACCAGATTACAGGGGGCAGGCTATGGCTACACCTTC. Translation: CASTRLQGAGYGYTF.

The table lists this clone with a few counts. The rearrangement links TRBV6-6 to TRBJ1-2, with 10 positions matching TRBD1. Germline CDR1 and CDR2: MNHNY and SVGAGI (reference sequence). The CDR3 has 14 residues. Unmatched junction bases numbered 5, after V lost 5 bases and J lost 5 bases. In DNA form, the CDR3 reads TGTGCCAGCAGTGCGGGACAGGGGCTGTATGGCTACACCTTC. It specifies CASSAGQGLYGYTF.

The J gene is TRBJ2-5, the V gene TRBV5-1; D not certain. This CDR3 has 11 amino acids. Germline V gene sequence: CDR1 SGHRS, CDR2 YFSETQ. Trimming cost V 1 base and J 6 bases, with 4 bases left between them. The CDR3 DNA is TGCGCCAGCAGCTTGATGCAGACCCAGTACTTC. Protein product: CASSLMQTQYF.

The chain couples TRBV6-1 to TRBJ1-6; no definite D call. Trimming stripped 2 bases from V and 14 bases from J, with 16 bases between. Germline loops: CDR1 MNHNS, CDR2 SASEGT. This CDR3 region has 14 residues. The CDR3 DNA reads TGTGCCAGCAGTGAATCGGAGATTGGGAGGACCCTCCACTTT. Translation: CASSESEIGRTLHF.

This chain links TRBV11-3 with TRBJ1-2; D uncertain. The CDR3 is 16 residues long. V lost 3 bases and J lost 2, with 16 bases in between. The germline V gene encodes CDR1 SGHNT and CDR2 YENEEA. CDR3 sequence (DNA): TGTGCCAGCAGCTTTAAAGAGGCCAGAACCAACTATGGCTACACCTTC. Translated: CASSFKEARTNYGYTF.

About this clone: Other DNA sequences in the sample encode the same CDR3. This chain links TRBV9 with TRBJ2-1, with D possibly matching TRBD2 (5 bases). The V gene's germline CDR1 is SGDLS and CDR2 YYNGEE. The CDR3 loop spans 15 amino acids. V was cut by 0 bases and J by 1 base, with 8 bases left in between. The CDR3 DNA sequence: TGTGCCAGCAGCGTAGGAGGGATATCCTACAATGAGCAGTTCTTC. Residues: CASSVGGISYNEQFF.

With regard to this clone: One base away lies a much larger clone, so this may be a sequencing read error. This rearrangement joins TRBV5-4 to TRBJ2-2; 7 nucleotides match TRBD1. V shed 0 bases, J shed 1 base, and the junction held 0 bases outside the gene matches. The CDR3 covers 15 residues. The germline gives CDR1 SGHNT, CDR2 YYREEE (reference sequence). CDR3 DNA sequence: TGTGCCAGCAGCTTGGGACAGGGGAACACCGGGGAGCTGTTTTTT. This encodes CASSLGQGNTGELFF.